What follows are 19 T cell receptor beta chains derived from one specimen sequenced in a study of cytomegalovirus exposure and HLA in healthy donors. 13 Jbeta primers and 60 Vbeta primers were used for the PCR. The protocol was immunoSEQ multiplex PCR, while the TCRdb copy is restricted to in-frame clones and leaves out a portion. The sample lists 180,000 or so clones, around 80% occurring once. Sequencing was carried out using PBMCs. The receptors here all came from a middle-aged woman in good health and CMV-seropositive.

V gene TRBV7-9 combines with J gene TRBJ2-7; weak D call: TRBD1 (5 bases). The CDR3 has 14 residues. The germline V gene has CDR1 SEHNR and CDR2 FQNEAQ (reference sequence). V shed 8 bases and J shed 2 bases, with 16 bases lying between them. In DNA, the CDR3 is TGTGCCAGCGCCCCAAGAGACAGCACCTACGAGCAGTACTTC. Translation: CASAPRDSTYEQYF. Complete variable domain (other parts from reference TRBV7-9 and TRBJ2-7): DTGVSQNPRHKITKRGQNVTFRCDPISEHNRLYWYRQTLGQGPEFLTYFQNEAQLEKSRLLSDRFSAERPKGSFSTLEIQRTEQGDSAMYLCASAPRDSTYEQYFGPGTRLTVT.

This clone has just one count. The chain combines TRBV28 with TRBJ1-6; 7 nucleotides align to TRBD1. CDR3 length: 17 amino acids. CDR1 and CDR2 from the germline V gene are MDHEN and SYDVKM. Trimming cost V 6 bases and J 5 bases; bases outside gene matches: 13. CDR3 residues: CASSPGGAGGNNSPLHF. The CDR3 nucleotides are TGTGCCAGCAGCCCCGGGGGGGCAGGGGGAAATAATTCACCCCTCCACTTT.

The J gene is TRBJ1-1, the V gene TRBV7-2; possibly TRBD1 for D (6 bases). Germline V lookup: CDR1 SGHTA, CDR2 FQGNSA. Between the trimmed V and J ends, which lost 2 bases and 1 base, there was a span of 23 bases. This CDR3 has 19 residues. The CDR3 is CASSLRRWGPLQGNTEAFF. Written as DNA, the CDR3 is TGTGCCAGCAGCTTAAGACGGTGGGGGCCTCTTCAGGGGAACACTGAAGCTTTCTTT.

This chain connects TRBV9 to TRBJ2-1, with TRBD1 identical over 7 bases. The CDR3 extends over 16 amino acids. The V segment lost 0 bases and the J segment 3 bases; nucleotides outside the gene matches: 6. From germline, CDR1 is SGDLS and CDR2 YYNGEE. CDR3 bases: TGTGCCAGCAGCGTAGCAGAGGGGGCGAGCTACAATGAGCAGTTCTTC. The encoded protein is CASSVAEGASYNEQFF. The full variable domain, its missing parts supplied by reference TRBV9 and TRBJ2-1, is DSGVTQTPKHLITATGQRVTLRCSPRSGDLSVYWYQQSLDQGLQFLIQYYNGEERAKGNILERFSAQQFPDLHSELNLSSLELGDSALYFCASSVAEGASYNEQFFGPGTRLTVL.

This clone turned up a few times. V and J are TRBV7-9 and TRBJ2-7, with 7 bases fitting TRBD2. CDR1 is SEHNR, CDR2 FQNEAQ, per germline (reference sequence). The V and J ends lost 3 bases and 0 bases, in that order; junction bases with no gene match: 2. This CDR3 has 14 residues. The CDR3 DNA reads TGTGCCAGCAGCTTCACGGGGGGCTCCTACGAGCAGTACTTC. Residues: CASSFTGGSYEQYF.

As to this clone: This CDR3 is also generated by other DNA sequences in the sample. This chain uses TRBV5-1 with TRBJ1-1; 7 bases align to TRBD1. The CDR3 is made up of 17 amino acids. Germline V gene sequence: CDR1 SGHRS, CDR2 YFSETQ. With 0 bases clipped from V and 0 bases from J, the junction kept 8 bases outside the gene matches. The CDR3 reads CASSLDGTDVMNTEAFF. CDR3 sequence (DNA): TGCGCCAGCAGCTTGGATGGGACAGACGTCATGAACACTGAAGCTTTCTTT.

This clone was seen more than once but under ten times. V gene TRBV28 combines with J gene TRBJ2-7, with 15 bases matching TRBD2. The trim removed 5 bases at V and 2 bases at J, leaving 7 bases unmatched. The length of the CDR3 is 17 residues. Germline assignment: CDR1 MDHEN and CDR2 SYDVKM. The CDR3 region has the DNA TGTGCCAGCAGTCCCGGGACTAGCGGGAGGCGGACCTACGAGCAGTACTTC. Translating gives CASSPGTSGRRTYEQYF.

The table lists this clone with a count of one. The gene calls are TRBV14 and TRBJ1-2; 7 bases are shared with TRBD1. The junction had 6 bases not matched to a gene; V was cut back by 3 bases and J by 8 bases. The germline V gene has CDR1 SGHDN and CDR2 FVKESK. There are 13 residues in the CDR3. In DNA, the CDR3 is TGTGCCAGCAGCCAGAACAGGGGATGGGGCTACACCTTC. Its protein is CASSQNRGWGYTF.

The V and J genes are TRBV6-1 and TRBJ1-2; no reliable D call. V lost 6 bases, J lost 3 bases, and 14 bases lay in between. Germline V gives CDR1 MNHNS, CDR2 SASEGT. The CDR3 is 14 residues long. CDR3 bases: TGTGCCAGCAGGGTCCGGACCGGGGACTATGGCTACACCTTC. Residues: CASRVRTGDYGYTF.

The chain couples TRBV18 to TRBJ2-6; 16 nucleotides align to TRBD2. V dropped 3 bases and J dropped 2; count of bases not matched to a gene: 4. The CDR3 is 19 residues long. The V gene's germline CDR1 is KGHSH and CDR2 LQKENI. The CDR3 coding sequence is TGTGCCAGCTCACCCCCGGGACTAGCGGGAGGGACTGGGGCCAACGTCCTGACTTTC. Translating gives CASSPPGLAGGTGANVLTF.

V usage is TRBV14 and J usage is TRBJ2-1, with 8 bases identical to TRBD2. This CDR3 region has 14 residues. CDR1 is SGHDN and CDR2 is FVKESK in the germline V gene. J was trimmed by 8 bases and V by 1 base; bases with no gene match: 4. The CDR3 region has the DNA TGTGCCAGCAGCCAAGGACTAGCGAAGGATGAGCAGTTCTTC. Translated, it gives CASSQGLAKDEQFF.

The chain joins TRBV6-6 to TRBJ2-6; 8 positions match TRBD1. This CDR3 is built from 16 residues. Germline-derived CDR1 and CDR2 are MNHNY and SVGAGI (reference sequence). Germline trimming cut 6 bases from V and 2 bases from J; bases unmatched to any gene: 6. The CDR3 loop reads CASSRGPGTGANVLTF. CDR3 nucleotide sequence: TGTGCCAGCAGCAGGGGGCCGGGTACTGGGGCCAACGTCCTGACTTTC.

CDR3 sequence reads: CASSLEVRGETQYF. DNA for the CDR3: TGCGCCAGCAGCTTGGAGGTTAGGGGAGAGACCCAGTACTTC. This chain links TRBV5-1 with TRBJ2-5; D is perhaps TRBD1 (5 bases). From germline, CDR1 is SGHRS and CDR2 YFSETQ. The V gene lost 0 bases and the J gene lost 4 bases, with 10 bases spanning the gap. The CDR3 consists of 14 residues.

The chain joins TRBV30 to TRBJ2-5; TRBD1 is a possible D gene (5 bases). Trimming took off 2 bases at V and 10 bases at J, with 17 bases between the two ends. The CDR3 is made up of 13 amino acids. Germline V gene lookup returns CDR1 GTSNPN and CDR2 SVGIG (reference sequence). The CDR3: CAWSKGLEDGQYF. In DNA form, the CDR3 reads TGTGCCTGGAGTAAGGGGTTAGAAGATGGCCAGTACTTC.

The rearrangement joins TRBV15 to TRBJ2-3; tentatively, D is TRBD2 (6 bases). The CDR3 is made up of 16 amino acids. The V gene lost 3 bases and the J gene lost 2 bases, with 15 bases spanning the gap. The germline gives CDR1 LNHNV, CDR2 YYDKDF (reference sequence). This CDR3 is CATSRIPGLTTDTQYF. The CDR3 DNA is TGTGCCACCAGCAGGATCCCGGGACTCACCACAGATACGCAGTATTTT.

The chain uses TRBV28 and TRBJ1-2; 8 bases fit TRBD1. With V trimmed by 4 bases and J by 8 bases, 6 bases remained unmatched. The CDR3 covers 13 residues. Germline V gives CDR1 MDHEN, CDR2 SYDVKM. Written as DNA, the CDR3 is TGTGCCAGCAGTTGGACAGGGCCGCAAGGCTACACCTTC. This codes for CASSWTGPQGYTF.

V gene TRBV4-2 combines with J gene TRBJ2-5; maybe TRBD2 (6 bases). The J call may not be correct, given that the DNA end is closer to TRBJ2-7. CDR1 is LGHNA, CDR2 YNFKEQ, per germline. The CDR3 is 15 amino acids. The CDR3 is CASSQGRGIPYEQYF. The CDR3 nucleotides read TGTGCCAGCAGCCAAGGCCGCGGGATTCCCTACGAGCAGTACTTC.

This clone was counted a few times. The V call is TRBV7-8, the J call TRBJ1-1; 9 bases match TRBD1. This CDR3 is 13 amino acids long. CDR1 and CDR2 (germline): SGHVS, FQNEAQ. V was clipped by 6 bases and J by 7 bases; unmatched bases: 6. CDR3 amino acids: CASRLTDRGEAFF. DNA of the CDR3: TGTGCCAGCAGACTTACGGACAGGGGTGAAGCTTTCTTT.

This clone was seen a single time. The chain links TRBV6-4 to TRBJ2-7, with 7 bases identical to TRBD1. In germline, CDR1 is MRHNA, CDR2 SNTAGT. V lost 8 bases, J lost 1 base, and 11 bases stayed unmatched. CDR3 length: 15 residues. CDR3 DNA: TGTGCCAGCGGAAACAGGGGCTGGAGGTCCTACGAGCAGTACTTC. Translating gives CASGNRGWRSYEQYF.